The 15 T cell receptor beta chains reported below all come from one sample, sequenced in a study of blood T cell repertoires in COVID-19. TCRdb's table, derived via immunoSEQ multiplex PCR, lists solely in-frame clones and lacks some. The sample has around 78,000 clones, about 90% seen once. Sequenced: peripheral blood. The source of these receptors is a woman aged 45-65 years in a cohort sampled during active COVID-19.

CDR3: CASSPQGRNTEAFF. As DNA, the CDR3 is TGTGCCAGCAGCCCACAGGGGCGCAACACTGAAGCTTTCTTT. The chain links TRBV7-2 to TRBJ1-1; 7 bases are a match to TRBD1. Germline V gives CDR1 SGHTA, CDR2 FQGNSA. The CDR3 is 14 residues long. With V trimmed by 5 bases and J by 2 bases, 5 bases remained unmatched.

The V and J genes are TRBV28 and TRBJ2-2, with D perhaps TRBD2 (6 bases). With 5 bases removed from V and 7 bases from J, the gap between germline ends came to 17 bases. The CDR3 runs 15 residues. Germline loops: CDR1 MDHEN, CDR2 SYDVKM. This chain's CDR3 is CASSVGGALDGELFF. The CDR3 DNA is TGTGCCAGCAGTGTGGGGGGAGCTTTGGACGGGGAGCTGTTTTTT.

In this sample, this clone turned up many times. The chain joins TRBV6-2 or TRBV6-3 to TRBJ2-1, with 11 nucleotides matching TRBD2. Germline values: CDR1 MNHEY, CDR2 SVGEGT. Trimming took 0 bases from V and 4 from J; bases not matched to a gene: 5. The CDR3 totals 17 residues. This CDR3 reads CASSYSPLAGVYNEQFF. CDR3 nucleotide sequence: TGTGCCAGCAGTTACTCACCACTAGCGGGGGTATACAATGAGCAGTTCTTC.

The rearrangement joins TRBV19 to TRBJ1-2, with D uncertain. Trimming cost V 5 bases and J 8 bases, with 12 bases left between them. CDR3 length: 12 residues. CDR1 is LNHDA, CDR2 SQIVND, per germline (reference sequence). The CDR3 loop reads CASSFLSGGYTF. In DNA form, the CDR3 reads TGTGCCAGTAGTTTTCTCTCGGGGGGCTACACCTTC.

The chain employs TRBV2 and TRBJ1-4, with TRBD1 identical over 10 bases. Germline trimming cut 5 bases from V and 7 bases from J; bases unmatched to any gene: 4. The CDR3 is 14 amino acids. In germline, CDR1 is SNHLY, CDR2 FYNNEI. The CDR3 DNA reads as TGTGCCAGCAGTAGGGACAGGGGAGTTGAAAAACTGTTTTTT. It encodes CASSRDRGVEKLFF.

The chain has TRBV19 and TRBJ2-5, with 7 positions matching TRBD1. Looked up from germline, CDR1 is LNHDA and CDR2 is SQIVND (reference sequence). With V trimmed by 5 bases and J by 5 bases, 17 bases remained unmatched. The CDR3 spans 17 residues. CDR3 sequence reads: CASSFYQGDGPPETQYF. In DNA form, the CDR3 reads TGTGCCAGTAGTTTCTATCAGGGGGACGGCCCACCGGAGACCCAGTACTTC.

The V gene is TRBV5-4, the J gene TRBJ2-5, with 9 bases that match TRBD2. Germline values: CDR1 SGHNT, CDR2 YYREEE (reference sequence). Trimming removed 6 bases from V and 2 bases from J; junction bases left unmatched: 8. The CDR3 extends over 15 amino acids. The CDR3 region has the DNA TGTGCCAGCAAGAGGACTAGCGAACCACAAGAGACCCAGTACTTC. Translation: CASKRTSEPQETQYF.

This sequence joins TRBV24-1 and TRBJ2-2; 9 positions agree with TRBD1. Unmatched junction bases numbered 9, after V lost 5 bases and J lost 3 bases. The CDR3 runs 17 residues. Germline V gene sequence: CDR1 KGHDR, CDR2 SFDVKD. Here the CDR3 DNA reads TGTGCCACCAGTGTACGCAACAGGGGGCAGGACACCGGGGAGCTGTTTTTT. It codes for CATSVRNRGQDTGELFF.

The J gene is TRBJ1-2, the V gene TRBV5-1; TRBD1 matches 7 bases. Germline trimming cut 4 bases from V and 7 bases from J; bases unmatched to any gene: 10. The CDR3 has 14 residues. CDR1 is SGHRS, CDR2 YFSETQ, per germline. The CDR3 protein is CASSPSDRRFGYTF. DNA for the CDR3: TGCGCCAGCAGCCCGTCGGACAGGAGATTTGGCTACACCTTC.

This chain links TRBV18 with TRBJ1-5, with D perhaps TRBD1 (5 bases). Per germline, CDR1 KGHSH and CDR2 LQKENI. CDR3 length: 15 residues. Trimming left V 3 bases short and J 4 bases short, with 13 bases between. The CDR3 sequence: CASSPRRAGNQPQHF. CDR3 DNA: TGTGCCAGCTCACCGCGGAGGGCAGGGAATCAGCCCCAGCATTTT.

The chain joins TRBV13 to TRBJ2-3; D is undetermined. This CDR3 region has 15 residues. The V end was cut by 0 bases, the J end by 5 bases, with 12 bases between. CDR1 is PRHDT and CDR2 is FYEKMQ in the germline V gene (reference sequence). In nucleotides, the CDR3 is TGTGCCAGCAGCTTAGGGGCCGACCCGGGAGATACGCAGTATTTT. It encodes CASSLGADPGDTQYF.

The gene calls are TRBV5-5 and TRBJ2-2, with 9 positions matching TRBD2. This CDR3 comprises 16 residues. Germline trimming cut 4 bases from V and 5 bases from J; bases unmatched to any gene: 9. The germline CDR1 and CDR2 sequences are SGHKS and YYEKEE (reference sequence). The CDR3 region is CASSPRVGLATGELFF. The CDR3 nucleotides read TGTGCCAGCAGCCCCAGAGTAGGACTAGCGACCGGGGAGCTGTTTTTT.

The J gene is TRBJ2-7, the V gene TRBV4-1; the D is unclear. The CDR3 totals 14 residues. Trimming removed 7 bases at V and 0 bases at J, with 13 bases between. Germline assignment: CDR1 MGHRA and CDR2 YSYEKL. CDR3 protein: CASKPSYISYEQYF. CDR3 coding DNA: TGCGCCAGCAAGCCATCGTATATCTCCTACGAGCAGTACTTC.

The V and J genes are TRBV19 and TRBJ2-7; tentatively, D is TRBD2 (7 bases). V lost 5 bases and J 0 bases, leaving 11 bases between the germline ends. Germline assignment: CDR1 LNHDA and CDR2 SQIVND (reference sequence). The CDR3 totals 14 residues. CDR3: CASSEGGDSYEQYF. Written as DNA, the CDR3 is TGTGCCAGTAGTGAGGGGGGGGACTCCTACGAGCAGTACTTC.

J is TRBJ2-6 and V is TRBV7-3; the D gene is possibly TRBD2 (6 bases). CDR3 length: 19 residues. V lost 5 bases to trimming and J lost 2 bases, with 22 bases between them. Germline V gene sequence: CDR1 SGHTA, CDR2 FQGTGA. CDR3 sequence (DNA): TGTGCCAGCAGCCGGGGTGAGGTGAAAGGGAGGACTGGGGCCAACGTCCTGACTTTC. It yields the protein CASSRGEVKGRTGANVLTF.